This T cell receptor (beta chain) stems from a study of shared T cell receptors in the human thymus. This clone came up a few times. CDR1 is SGHAT, CDR2 FQNNGV, per germline. The CDR3 has 17 residues. With 6 bases clipped from V and 5 bases from J, the junction kept 14 bases outside the gene matches. The method was immunoSEQ multiplex PCR; TCRdb's version includes in-frame clones alone and lacks a portion of them. The top ten clones hold 0.0095% to 0.013% of a sample with some 720,000 clones, roughly 90% of them seen once. The data also belong to a second study, concerning human thymus T cells. As that study records: Thymic resections from corrective heart surgery supplied the tissue. Related work found strong thymic repertoire overlap between unrelated individuals.

What was sequenced was thymocytes. The chain combines TRBV11-2 with TRBJ2-1; TRBD2 agrees at 9 bases. The TCR comes from a boy under two years old with a congenital heart defect. In DNA, the CDR3 is TGTGCCAGCAGGGGGGTCTGGCGGGAGGGCCGGAACAATGAGCAGTTCTTC. Its protein is CASRGVWREGRNNEQFF.